The T cell receptor beta chain under discussion was sequenced for a study of blood T cells in healthy people across ages. Study results and caveats: Long-lived donors exceeded aged donors in naive CD4+ cells and diversity.

Note on this clonotype: Its antigen is undetermined.

No fewer than 5.5 micrograms of total RNA were isolated from every sample. A J-beta primer mix and a sample-barcoded 5' primer were used in a second PCR of roughly 7 to 12 cycles. Each CDR3 protein is one row after TCRdb ran MiXCR on the 5' RACE reads. In the table there are around 1,800,000 distinct CDR3 sequences, 30% to 40% of which are singletons. This receptor was obtained from a human donor in good health. Sequencing used blood.

The CDR3 reads CASSLNTPYEQYF. The CDR3 coding sequence is TGTGCCAGCAGCTTAAATACTCCCTACGAGCAGTACTTC. The rearrangement uses TRBV7-2 and TRBJ2-7; D is unclear. Germline V lookup: CDR1 SGHTA, CDR2 FQGNSA. V dropped 2 bases and J dropped 2 bases, with 7 bases sitting between them. The CDR3 covers 13 residues.